This T cell receptor (beta chain) was sequenced in a study of cytomegalovirus exposure and HLA in healthy donors. Study results and caveats: The study flagged some 170 TCR beta chains as cytomegalovirus-associated.

This clone is a singleton in its sample. Its antigen is unidentified. Only in-frame clones appear in the TCRdb table, and some are missing; sequencing was by immunoSEQ multiplex PCR. The sample records 190,000 or so clones, more than 65% being singletons. The donors were in the roughly 120-subject validation cohort, distinct from the approximately 670-subject first cohort. This TCR derives from a woman younger than 35 in good health and CMV-seropositive. The sample was PBMCs.

CDR3 in amino acids: CASSYSSVSYNEQFF. As DNA, the CDR3 is TGTGCCAGCAGTTACTCGTCAGTGTCCTACAATGAGCAGTTCTTC. The rearrangement joins TRBV6-5 to TRBJ2-1; no firm D call. The CDR3 sequence is 15 residues long. The ends were cut back, 0 bases at V and 1 base at J, with 7 bases in the middle. The germline V gene has CDR1 MNHEY and CDR2 SVGAGI.